The 16 T cell receptor beta chains given below trace back to one sample, sequenced in a study of T-cell reconstitution after alpha-beta-depleted transplantation in children. Molecular barcoding with unique molecular identifiers was used for the TCRbeta library. TCRdb passed the PCR reads through MiXCR, listing each CDR3 protein once. The sample records around 410,000 distinct CDR3 sequences, about a tenth being singletons. This specimen was PBMCs from the stem cell graft donor, taken from the stem cell graft. The receptors were sampled from a human donor who donated a stem cell graft to a child with acute myeloid leukemia.

This clonotype has a handful of counts. V usage is TRBV6-1 and J usage is TRBJ1-6; 7 positions match TRBD1. The CDR3 runs to 15 residues. With V trimmed by 7 bases and J by 3 bases, 6 bases remained unmatched. Germline V gene lookup returns CDR1 MNHNS and CDR2 SASEGT. In DNA, the CDR3 is TGTGCCAGCACCATGACAGGGCTCTATAATTCACCCCTCCACTTT. It encodes CASTMTGLYNSPLHF.

The rearrangement uses TRBV10-3 and TRBJ1-2, with unresolved D. Trimming cost V 8 bases and J 8 bases, with 18 bases left between them. The CDR3 sequence is 13 residues long. Per germline, CDR1 ENHRY and CDR2 SYGVKD. The CDR3 protein is CAIFEPGEEGYTF. The CDR3 DNA reads TGTGCCATCTTTGAGCCAGGCGAAGAGGGCTACACCTTC.

This clonotype has just a few counts. The chain is built from TRBV6-5 and TRBJ2-3, with D perhaps TRBD2 (6 bases). Germline loops: CDR1 MNHEY, CDR2 SVGAGI. CDR3 length: 14 amino acids. V was pared by 2 bases and J by 3 bases, with 9 bases between. The CDR3 protein is CASSYPGGTDTQYF. CDR3 sequence (DNA): TGTGCCAGCAGTTACCCCGGGGGTACAGATACGCAGTATTTT.

On this clonotype itself: Its ends do not fully match the called genes, so a read error is possible. The chain carries TRBV29-1 and TRBJ2-1, with 7 positions matching TRBD2. The CDR3 length is 16 residues. Looked up from germline, CDR1 is SQVTM and CDR2 is ANQGSEA. In nucleotides, the CDR3 is TGCAGCGTGGAAGATACTAGCGATAGCTCCTACAATGAGCAGTTCTTC. This gives the protein CSVEDTSDSSYNEQFF.

V gene TRBV29-1 combines with J gene TRBJ2-3; no firm D call. This CDR3 region has 11 residues. With 6 bases removed from V and 6 bases from J, the gap between germline ends came to 10 bases. Looked up from germline, CDR1 is SQVTM and CDR2 is ANQGSEA. CDR3 protein: CSVPRRDTQYF. In nucleotides, the CDR3 is TGCAGCGTCCCGAGAAGGGATACGCAGTATTTT.

This clonotype turned up a few times. J is TRBJ1-5 and V is TRBV20-1, with D maybe TRBD1 (6 bases). CDR1 is DFQATT, CDR2 SNEGSKA, per germline (reference sequence). Trimming left V 2 bases short and J 7 bases short, with 15 bases between. This CDR3 spans 14 amino acids. The CDR3: CSARWGGREQPQHF. The CDR3 nucleotides read TGCAGTGCTAGATGGGGGGGGCGAGAACAGCCCCAGCATTTT.

This chain uses TRBV7-9 with TRBJ1-2; D perhaps matches TRBD1 (5 bases). From germline, CDR1 is SEHNR and CDR2 FQNEAQ (reference sequence). V dropped 1 base and J dropped 8 bases, with 11 bases sitting between them. The CDR3 loop spans 13 amino acids. This CDR3 is CASSLEWGRGYTF. As DNA, the CDR3 is TGTGCCAGCAGCTTAGAGTGGGGACGAGGCTACACCTTC. Drawing the rest from reference TRBV7-9 and TRBJ1-2, the complete variable domain is DTGVSQNPRHKITKRGQNVTFRCDPISEHNRLYWYRQTLGQGPEFLTYFQNEAQLEKSRLLSDRFSAERPKGSFSTLEIQRTEQGDSAMYLCASSLEWGRGYTFGSGTRLTVV.

This clonotype was seen at least ten times. V gene TRBV7-8 combines with J gene TRBJ2-5; D gene uncertain. Germline values: CDR1 SGHVS, CDR2 FQNEAQ. CDR3 length equals 13 residues. Trimming stripped 5 bases from V and 7 bases from J, with 14 bases between. The CDR3 DNA reads as TGTGCCAGCAGCACCACCCCTTCTGGGACCCAGTACTTC. Translated: CASSTTPSGTQYF.

In its sample, this clonotype was seen many times. The chain couples TRBV29-1 to TRBJ2-1; D gene unclear. The germline gives CDR1 SQVTM, CDR2 ANQGSEA. With 7 bases removed from V and 7 bases from J, the gap between germline ends came to 14 bases. The CDR3 covers 12 residues. CDR3 in DNA: TGCAGCGGCGAAAGGAGTGGGAATGAGCAGTTCTTC. Protein sequence: CSGERSGNEQFF.

This clonotype came up a few times. The chain has TRBV15 and TRBJ2-7; TRBD2 agrees at 13 bases. With 4 bases clipped from V and 6 bases from J, the junction kept 6 bases outside the gene matches. This CDR3 contains 15 residues. CDR1 LNHNV and CDR2 YYDKDF come from the germline V gene (reference sequence). The CDR3 reads CATSTSGTSGTEQYF. The DNA of the CDR3 is TGTGCCACCAGCACTTCCGGGACTAGCGGGACCGAGCAGTACTTC.

The rearrangement uses TRBV30 and TRBJ2-1; tentatively, D is TRBD2 (6 bases). V lost 2 bases to trimming and J lost 5 bases, with 13 bases between them. Looked up from germline, CDR1 is GTSNPN and CDR2 is SVGIG (reference sequence). The CDR3 sequence is 14 residues long. CDR3 region: CAWSTWEAHNEQFF. Written as DNA, the CDR3 is TGTGCCTGGAGTACGTGGGAGGCACACAATGAGCAGTTCTTC.

Comments on this clonotype: The junction departs from the called germline gene at one end, perhaps through a read error. The chain employs TRBV6-2 or TRBV6-3 and TRBJ2-1; D remains ambiguous. Germline CDR1 and CDR2: MNHEY and SVGEGT. The CDR3 is 13 residues long. This chain's CDR3 is CASRRTDGNEEFF. For the CDR3, the DNA is TGTGCCAGCAGACGAACGGACGGCAATGAGGAGTTCTTC.

This clonotype was observed at least ten times. The genes are TRBV5-1 and TRBJ2-5; 13 nucleotides align to TRBD2. The CDR3 totals 16 residues. Trimming removed 1 base from V and 6 bases from J; junction bases left unmatched: 6. Germline lookup yields CDR1 SGHRS and CDR2 YFSETQ. Written as DNA, the CDR3 is TGCGCCAGCAGCTTGCGGACTAGCGGGGGTCAGCAGACCCAGTACTTC. Protein product: CASSLRTSGGQQTQYF.

This clonotype was recorded a few times. The chain carries TRBV5-1 and TRBJ1-2, with TRBD1 matching 10 bases. This CDR3 region has 15 residues. The V segment lost 4 bases and the J segment 3 bases; nucleotides outside the gene matches: 6. Germline V lookup: CDR1 SGHRS, CDR2 YFSETQ. This chain's CDR3 is CASSIAGTGDYGYTF. The CDR3 DNA follows: TGCGCCAGCAGCATAGCCGGGACAGGGGACTATGGCTACACCTTC.

The J gene is TRBJ2-2, the V gene TRBV20-1; the D gene is possibly TRBD1 (5 bases). The CDR3 extends over 13 amino acids. V was clipped by 6 bases and J by 7 bases, with 15 bases between them. Germline CDR1 DFQATT, CDR2 SNEGSKA (reference sequence). The CDR3 DNA sequence: TGCAGTGCGACCCTGACAGTAAACGGGGAGCTGTTTTTT. Amino acids: CSATLTVNGELFF.

There are many counts of this clonotype. The chain joins TRBV25-1 to TRBJ2-3; 8 nucleotides agree with TRBD1. Germline CDR1 and CDR2: MGHDK and SYGVNS. CDR3 length equals 17 residues. V lost 2 bases to trimming and J lost 3 bases; unmatched junction nucleotides: 10. The CDR3 loop reads CASSEAGGQAGTDTQYF. In DNA, the CDR3 is TGTGCCAGCAGTGAAGCTGGGGGACAGGCCGGGACAGATACGCAGTATTTT.